This T cell receptor (beta chain) was captured in a study of CD8 T cells in Susac syndrome. Study observations and caveats: Clonal expansion was absent from the CD4+ T cell repertoires in Susac syndrome. Only a relatively small number of individuals were included in the TCR sequencing and HLA analysis.

In regard to this clonotype: What it binds is not known.

RNA, at about 0.5 to 1 ug, was reverse transcribed with random hexamers. Across 54 Vbeta and 13 Jbeta, immunoSEQ multiplex PCR amplified TCR beta CDR3. TCRdb reprocessed the immunoSEQ multiplex PCR reads with MiXCR, giving one entry per CDR3 protein. Found here are more than 110,000 distinct CDR3 sequences, around 93% of them singletons; the top ten hold 0.14%. Trimming left V 5 bases short and J 1 base short, with 8 bases between. The CDR3 is 14 amino acids. Germline V CDR1 and CDR2: KGHSH, LQKENI. Material for sequencing was CD4+ T cells from PBMCs. The chain is built from TRBV18 and TRBJ2-2; D gene ambiguous. This receptor was taken from a human donor with Susac syndrome. The CDR3 sequence is CASSSDLNTGELFF. The CDR3 DNA follows: TGTGCCAGCTCAAGCGACTTGAACACCGGGGAGCTGTTTTTT.